This T cell receptor beta chain appears in the sequencing data of a study of shared clonotypes between healthy human individuals. General study points: Donor clonotype sharing was expected to depend on sequencing depth.

Sequencing used immunoSEQ multiplex PCR; TCRdb keeps in-frame clones, though not all of them. Found here are more than 2 million clones, approximately 95% of them singletons; the top ten hold about 0.13%. The CDR3 loop spans 16 amino acids. CDR1 and CDR2 from the germline V gene are SGHAT and FQNNGV. V lost 1 base and J 0 bases, leaving 11 bases between the germline ends. Notes on this clone: Antigen specificity is unknown. Different DNA sequences within this sample yield the same CDR3.

The specimen sequenced was naive CD4+ T cells sorted from blood. Subset of the sample: CD45RA+ positively selected. This chain joins TRBV11-2 and TRBJ2-3, with D possibly TRBD2 on 5 matching bases. The sequence derives from a man aged 18 to 29 in good health. This CDR3 is CASSLAGGLSTDTQYF. In nucleotides, the CDR3 is TGTGCCAGCAGCTTAGCCGGAGGACTTAGCACAGATACGCAGTATTTT.